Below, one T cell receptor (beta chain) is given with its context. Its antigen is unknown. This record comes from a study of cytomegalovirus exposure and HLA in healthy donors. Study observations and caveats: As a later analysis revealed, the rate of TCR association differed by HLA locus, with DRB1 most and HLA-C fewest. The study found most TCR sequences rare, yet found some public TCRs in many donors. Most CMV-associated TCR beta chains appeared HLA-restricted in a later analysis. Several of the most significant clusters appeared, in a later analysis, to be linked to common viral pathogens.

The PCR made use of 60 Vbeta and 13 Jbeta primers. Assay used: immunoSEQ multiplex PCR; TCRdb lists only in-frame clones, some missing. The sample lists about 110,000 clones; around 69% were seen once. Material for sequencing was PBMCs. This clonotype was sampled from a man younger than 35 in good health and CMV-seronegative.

The CDR3 DNA is TGTGCCAGCAGAGGAAACTATGGCTACACCTTC. Amino acids: CASRGNYGYTF. The chain uses TRBV19 and TRBJ1-2; D uncertain. There are 11 residues in the CDR3. CDR1 and CDR2 from the germline V gene are LNHDA and SQIVND (reference sequence). V lost 9 bases and J lost 2, with 7 bases in between.